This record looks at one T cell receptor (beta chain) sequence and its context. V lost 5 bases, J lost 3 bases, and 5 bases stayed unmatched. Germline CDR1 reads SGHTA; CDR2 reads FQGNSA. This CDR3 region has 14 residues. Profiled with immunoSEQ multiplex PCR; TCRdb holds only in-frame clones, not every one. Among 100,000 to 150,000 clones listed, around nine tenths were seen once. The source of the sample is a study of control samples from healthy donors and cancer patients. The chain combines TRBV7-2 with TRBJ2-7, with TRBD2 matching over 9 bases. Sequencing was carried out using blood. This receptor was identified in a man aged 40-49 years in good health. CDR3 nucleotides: TGTGCCAGCAGCGCGGGGGGGTTCGTCTACGAGCAGTACTTC. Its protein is CASSAGGFVYEQYF.